This entry lists 14 T cell receptor beta chains sequenced from one sample in a study of CD8 T cells in Susac syndrome. With random hexamers, 0.5 to 1 ug RNA was reverse transcribed. Using its own MiXCR run on the immunoSEQ multiplex PCR reads, TCRdb lists one record per CDR3 protein. Of about 150,000 distinct CDR3 sequences listed, approximately 95% are singletons. Sample: CD4+ T cells from PBMCs. These receptors originate from a human donor with Susac syndrome.

This clonotype was recorded a few times. The genes are TRBV6-4 and TRBJ2-2; the D is unclear. Looked up from germline, CDR1 is MRHNA and CDR2 is SNTAGT. The length of the CDR3 is 13 residues. V was clipped by 4 bases and J by 1 base, with 4 bases between them. As DNA, the CDR3 is TGTGCCAGCAGTGGCGAGAACACCGGGGAGCTGTTTTTT. Its translation: CASSGENTGELFF.

The genes are TRBV11-1 and TRBJ1-1; no definite D call. V lost 6 bases to trimming and J lost 0 bases, with 11 bases between them. The CDR3 spans 14 residues. The V gene's germline CDR1 is SGHAT and CDR2 FQDESV (reference sequence). The CDR3 region is CASSPRLMNTEAFF. The CDR3 DNA follows: TGTGCCAGCAGTCCCAGACTGATGAACACTGAAGCTTTCTTT.

J is TRBJ2-1 and V is TRBV3-1; 10 nucleotides agree with TRBD2. V trimming: 4 bases; J trimming: 4 bases; junction bases outside the gene matches: 7. CDR3 length equals 16 residues. Germline V CDR1 and CDR2: LGHDT, YNNKEL (reference sequence). Here the CDR3 reads CASSRSSGGEYNEQFF. DNA of the CDR3: TGTGCCAGCAGCCGATCTAGCGGGGGAGAATACAATGAGCAGTTCTTC.

This rearrangement joins TRBV7-9 to TRBJ2-7; D perhaps matches TRBD2 (5 bases). The CDR3 contains 15 residues. Germline V gene sequence: CDR1 SEHNR, CDR2 FQNEAQ (reference sequence). Trimming removed 3 bases from V and 4 bases from J, with 16 bases in between. The CDR3 DNA is TGTGCCAGCAGCTTGGGGAGCCTGCGAGGGTACGAGCAGTACTTC. Its protein product is CASSLGSLRGYEQYF.

The chain employs TRBV25-1 and TRBJ2-3; D might be TRBD2 (6 bases). CDR3 length: 15 residues. Trimming cost V 1 base and J 4 bases, with 12 bases left between them. The germline V gene has CDR1 MGHDK and CDR2 SYGVNS. The DNA for the CDR3 is TGTGCCAGCAGTGAATGGAGGGGTCTGGCAGATACGCAGTATTTT. Encoded protein: CASSEWRGLADTQYF. Using reference TRBV25-1 and TRBJ2-3 for the parts outside the CDR3, the full variable domain is EADIYQTPRYLVIGTGKKITLECSQTMGHDKMYWYQQDPGMELHLIHYSYGVNSTEKGDLSSESTVSRIRTEHFPLTLESARPSHTSQYLCASSEWRGLADTQYFGPGTRLTVL.

This rearrangement joins TRBV7-9 to TRBJ1-2, with D tentatively TRBD1 (5 bases). Trimming pared 11 bases from V and 3 bases from J, leaving 13 bases between. Germline V gene sequence: CDR1 SEHNR, CDR2 FQNEAQ (reference sequence). This CDR3 is 12 amino acids long. CDR3 sequence: CAGQGKDYGYTF. The DNA of the CDR3 is TGTGCCGGTCAGGGCAAAGACTATGGCTACACCTTC.

The V call is TRBV20-1, the J call TRBJ1-5; perhaps TRBD1 as D (6 bases). With 0 bases removed from V and 6 bases from J, the gap between germline ends came to 18 bases. The V gene's germline CDR1 is DFQATT and CDR2 SNEGSKA (reference sequence). This CDR3 comprises 16 residues. CDR3 nucleotides: TGCAGTGCTAGAGATTCGGGGGCAGGGACCATTCAGCCCCAGCATTTT. This encodes CSARDSGAGTIQPQHF.

This clonotype was observed once. The chain combines TRBV6-6 with TRBJ1-2; no clear D. The V gene lost 5 bases and the J gene lost 3 bases, with 13 bases spanning the gap. The germline gives CDR1 MNHNY, CDR2 SVGAGI (reference sequence). The CDR3 extends over 14 amino acids. CDR3 DNA: TGTGCCAGCAGTACCTCCGGAGGGTACTATGGCTACACCTTC. Translation: CASSTSGGYYGYTF.

This chain uses TRBV19 with TRBJ2-5, with D possibly matching TRBD1 (6 bases). Per germline, CDR1 LNHDA and CDR2 SQIVND (reference sequence). This CDR3 comprises 13 residues. V lost 10 bases and J 4 bases, leaving 16 bases between the germline ends. This CDR3 is CATSKQGVETQYF. DNA for the CDR3: TGTGCCACCTCGAAACAGGGCGTAGAGACCCAGTACTTC.

This clonotype has only one observation. V usage is TRBV6-5 and J usage is TRBJ1-1; D is possibly TRBD1 (5 bases). V gave up 5 bases and J gave up 3 bases, with 13 bases separating them. The CDR3 has 14 amino acids. Germline CDR1 is MNHEY and CDR2 is SVGAGI. The CDR3 DNA is TGTGCCAGCAGTAAGAGGGGTTGGTACACTGAAGCTTTCTTT. This encodes CASSKRGWYTEAFF.

The rearrangement links TRBV19 to TRBJ2-1; TRBD2 matches 9 bases. CDR1 LNHDA and CDR2 SQIVND come from the germline V gene (reference sequence). The CDR3 spans 16 residues. V gave up 5 bases and J gave up 1 base; unmatched junction bases: 6. DNA of the CDR3: TGTGCCAGTAGTGTAGGTACTAGCGGGTCCTACAATGAGCAGTTCTTC. It codes for CASSVGTSGSYNEQFF. Filled out from reference TRBV19 and TRBJ2-1, the complete variable domain reads DGGITQSPKYLFRKEGQNVTLSCEQNLNHDAMYWYRQDPGQGLRLIYYSQIVNDFQKGDIAEGYSVSREKKESFPLTVTSAQKNPTAFYLCASSVGTSGSYNEQFFGPGTRLTVL.

The chain employs TRBV7-9 and TRBJ2-3; the match to TRBD1 covers 8 bases. This CDR3 contains 14 residues. CDR1 and CDR2 from the germline V gene are SEHNR and FQNEAQ (reference sequence). J lost 5 bases, V lost 5 bases, and 6 bases had no gene match. The DNA of the CDR3 is TGTGCCAGCAGCCCTGGACAGGGTCTAGATACGCAGTATTTT. Protein product: CASSPGQGLDTQYF.

J is TRBJ2-5 and V is TRBV4-1; D might be TRBD2 (6 bases). The CDR3 contains 14 residues. Germline V CDR1 and CDR2: MGHRA, YSYEKL. Deletions cut 3 bases from V and 5 bases from J, with 13 bases between. In DNA, the CDR3 is TGCGCCAGCAGCCAGACTAGTTTCGGGGAGACCCAGTACTTC. Translated, it gives CASSQTSFGETQYF.

This clonotype was recorded once. The rearrangement joins TRBV6-4 to TRBJ1-6, with a tentative D call TRBD1 (5 bases). Germline loops: CDR1 MRHNA, CDR2 SNTAGT. The CDR3 spans 15 residues. V gave up 4 bases and J gave up 7 bases, with 14 bases separating them. The CDR3 spells CASSGGSLVNSPLHF. The CDR3 bases are TGTGCCAGCAGTGGGGGGAGTCTGGTGAATTCACCCCTCCACTTT.